This T cell receptor (beta chain) was captured in a study of PD-1 blockade in classical Hodgkin lymphoma. From germline, CDR1 is SNHLY and CDR2 FYNNEI. The junction had 4 bases not matched to a gene; V was cut back by 3 bases and J by 6 bases. The CDR3 contains 13 residues. Brentuximab vedotin exposure varied among the patients, all of whom had relapsed after autologous stem cell transplantation. The data were produced by immunoSEQ multiplex PCR, yet TCRdb's version contains in-frame clones alone and is incomplete. The data hold 10,000 to 15,000 clones, with 75% to 95% observed a single time. This chain joins TRBV2 and TRBJ1-1; 7 bases map to TRBD1. Sequences were derived from peripheral blood mononuclear cells (PBMCs), sampled at baseline. This TCR was recovered from a human donor with classical Hodgkin lymphoma. The CDR3 DNA follows: TGTGCCAGCAGTGATCAGGGGGTCTCTGAAGCTTTCTTT. It is translated as CASSDQGVSEAFF.